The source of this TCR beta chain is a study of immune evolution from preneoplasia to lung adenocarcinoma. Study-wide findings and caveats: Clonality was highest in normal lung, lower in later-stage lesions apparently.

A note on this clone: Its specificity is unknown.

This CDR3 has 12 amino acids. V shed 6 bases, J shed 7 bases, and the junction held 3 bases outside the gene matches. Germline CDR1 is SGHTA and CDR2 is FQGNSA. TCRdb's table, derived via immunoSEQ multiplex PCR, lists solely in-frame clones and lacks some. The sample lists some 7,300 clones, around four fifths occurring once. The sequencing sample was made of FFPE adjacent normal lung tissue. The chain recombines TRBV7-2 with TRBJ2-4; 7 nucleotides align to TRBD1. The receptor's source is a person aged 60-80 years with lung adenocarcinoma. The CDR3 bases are TGTGCCAGCAGTACAGGGGTGAACATTCAGTACTTC. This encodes CASSTGVNIQYF.